This T cell receptor (beta chain) was identified in a study of CD8+ T cells in alopecia areata. Study background: Oral tofacitinib, 5 to 10 mg twice daily, was given in an open-label trial. Tofacitinib ran 6 to 18 months, followed by 6 months off drug.

Following extraction, RNA underwent reverse transcription to cDNA, which served as the sequencing template. This table comes from immunoSEQ multiplex PCR, and its TCRdb copy is limited to in-frame clones, with some not included. Among 150,000 to 200,000 clones listed, 50% to 75% were seen once. As concerns this clone: This sample also contains other DNA sequences that code for the same CDR3.

The ends were cut back, 2 bases at V and 2 bases at J, with 7 bases in the middle. Germline assignment: CDR1 GTSNPN and CDR2 SVGIG (reference sequence). The CDR3 is 12 residues long. Treatment defined: oral pan-JAK inhibitor, 5-10 mg twice daily. Sorting of CD4+ and CD8+ T cells was performed on PBMCs. J is TRBJ2-7 and V is TRBV30; D may match TRBD1 or TRBD2 (5 bases each). The clonotype originates from a human donor with alopecia areata. The sample in question was CD4+ T cells sorted from blood, obtained at approximately week 60, from a patient treated with tofacitinib. CDR3: CAWSRGAYEQYF. CDR3 DNA sequence: TGTGCCTGGAGTCGGGGCGCCTACGAGCAGTACTTC.